This T cell receptor beta chain was recovered during a study of blood T cell repertoires in COVID-19. Germline loops: CDR1 LNHNV, CDR2 YYDKDF (reference sequence). The CDR3 consists of 19 residues. Trimming at V came to 5 bases and at J to 0 bases, leaving 15 bases not matched to a gene. Only in-frame clones appear in the TCRdb table, and some are missing; sequencing was by immunoSEQ multiplex PCR. The sample holds about 100,000 clones, 88% seen once. The sequenced sample consisted of peripheral blood. The TCR sequence derives from a human donor in a cohort sampled during active COVID-19. The V gene is TRBV15, the J gene TRBJ1-5; TRBD1 matches at 8 bases. CDR3 in DNA: TGTGCCACCAGCGGACGAATGGGGACAGGACCTAATAGCAATCAGCCCCAGCATTTT. Amino acid sequence: CATSGRMGTGPNSNQPQHF.